Listed here are 23 T cell receptor beta chains from one sample, sequenced in a study of Ad26.COV2.S vaccination and SARS-CoV-2 variants. Profiling relied on immunoSEQ multiplex PCR, and the TCRdb table lists in-frame clones only, not all of them. Of about 180,000 clones detected, 87% appear once; the ten largest clones hold about 5.9%. The sample in question was peripheral blood, obtained after recovery from COVID-19. The source is a human donor who had recovered from COVID-19.

This chain links TRBV29-1 with TRBJ2-1; D is unresolved. The CDR3 length is 13 residues. V dropped 1 base and J dropped 0 bases, with 4 bases sitting between them. CDR1 and CDR2 from the germline V gene are SQVTM and ANQGSEA. The CDR3 reads CSVEAGSYNEQFF. The CDR3, as DNA: TGCAGCGTTGAAGCTGGCTCCTACAATGAGCAGTTCTTC.

The rearrangement uses TRBV27 and TRBJ2-5; D not resolved. V was trimmed by 8 bases and J by 5 bases, leaving 12 bases between them. CDR1 and CDR2 (germline): MNHEY, SMNVEV (reference sequence). The CDR3 is 12 amino acids. CDR3 nucleotides: TGTGCCAGCGCCCCGAGTGGGGAGACCCAGTACTTC. Protein sequence: CASAPSGETQYF.

J is TRBJ2-1 and V is TRBV9, with TRBD2 matching over 10 bases. The CDR3 is 15 residues long. Germline V lookup: CDR1 SGDLS, CDR2 YYNGEE. V was pared by 5 bases and J by 5 bases, with 7 bases of the junction left unmatched. DNA of the CDR3: TGTGCCAGCAGTCAGCTAGCGGGGGAAGACAATGAGCAGTTCTTC. This encodes CASSQLAGEDNEQFF.

V usage is TRBV11-2 and J usage is TRBJ1-1; D is perhaps TRBD1 (6 bases). Trimming pared 2 bases from V and 1 base from J, leaving 11 bases between. The CDR3 sequence is 15 residues long. Germline V gene data show CDR1 as SGHAT and CDR2 as FQNNGV. CDR3 in amino acids: CASSLFPDRNTEAFF. The CDR3 region has the DNA TGTGCCAGCAGCTTATTCCCGGACAGGAACACTGAAGCTTTCTTT. The full variable domain, rest sourced from reference TRBV11-2 and TRBJ1-1, is EAGVAQSPRYKIIEKRQSVAFWCNPISGHATLYWYQQILGQGPKLLIQFQNNGVVDDSQLPKDRFSAERLKGVDSTLKIQPAKLEDSAVYLCASSLFPDRNTEAFFGQGTRLTVV.

The CDR3 region has the DNA TGTGCCAGTAGCCCCAGAACAGGGGTTTACGAGCAGTACTTC. Encoded protein: CASSPRTGVYEQYF. V usage is TRBV19 and J usage is TRBJ2-7; 7 bases map to TRBD1. CDR1 LNHDA and CDR2 SQIVND come from the germline V gene (reference sequence). The CDR3 runs to 14 residues. V trimming: 6 bases; J trimming: 4 bases; junction bases outside the gene matches: 9.

This clone was detected only a few times. The rearrangement links TRBV5-1 to TRBJ1-6, with no clear D. The CDR3 sequence is 14 residues long. Germline assignment: CDR1 SGHRS and CDR2 YFSETQ. The germline V and J ends were trimmed by 0 bases and 10 bases, with 11 bases remaining between them. The CDR3 sequence: CASSLDSAGSPLHF. CDR3 bases: TGCGCCAGCAGCTTGGACAGCGCCGGGTCACCCCTCCACTTT.

This chain joins TRBV6-1 and TRBJ2-1; 12 positions agree with TRBD2. The V gene's germline CDR1 is MNHNS and CDR2 SASEGT. With V trimmed by 1 base and J by 3 bases, 10 bases remained unmatched. This CDR3 has 19 amino acids. As DNA, the CDR3 is TGTGCCAGCAGTGAAGGGACTAGCGGGGTCCCTCGAGGCTACAATGAGCAGTTCTTC. This translates into CASSEGTSGVPRGYNEQFF.

This chain joins TRBV5-1 and TRBJ2-1, with D possibly TRBD2 on 5 matching bases. This CDR3 spans 15 amino acids. Trimming removed 3 bases at V and 0 bases at J, with 10 bases between. Germline assignment: CDR1 SGHRS and CDR2 YFSETQ. CDR3 sequence (DNA): TGCGCCAGCAGCTGGGTGGGGAGCTCCTACAATGAGCAGTTCTTC. Amino acid sequence: CASSWVGSSYNEQFF.

The genes are TRBV5-1 and TRBJ2-7, with TRBD1 identical over 10 bases. This CDR3 has 15 residues. J lost 0 bases, V lost 2 bases, and 2 bases had no gene match. The germline V gene encodes CDR1 SGHRS and CDR2 YFSETQ. This chain's CDR3 is CASSFWTGGSYEQYF. The CDR3, as DNA: TGCGCCAGCAGCTTCTGGACAGGGGGCTCCTACGAGCAGTACTTC.

The CDR3 nucleotides read TGTGCCAGCAGCTTAGGTGGACAGGGGAACACAGATACGCAGTATTTT. Amino acids: CASSLGGQGNTDTQYF. The chain joins TRBV7-6 to TRBJ2-3; 9 bases fit TRBD1. From germline, CDR1 is SGHVS and CDR2 FNYEAQ. Losses at the gene ends were 1 base for V and 2 bases for J; bases not matched to a gene: 4. This CDR3 is 16 amino acids long.

The rearrangement uses TRBV7-7 and TRBJ2-7; D ambiguous. Germline loops: CDR1 SSHAT, CDR2 FNYEAQ (reference sequence). This CDR3 is built from 14 residues. Trimming took 1 base from V and 0 from J, leaving 7 bases between them. DNA for the CDR3: TGTGCCAGCAGCTTAGGTGGGGACTCCTACGAGCAGTACTTC. Translation: CASSLGGDSYEQYF. Combining the CDR3 with reference TRBV7-7 and TRBJ2-7 gives the whole variable domain GAGVSQSPRYKVTKRGQDVTLRCDPISSHATLYWYQQALGQGPEFLTYFNYEAQPDKSGLPSDRFSAERPEGSISTLTIQRTEQRDSAMYRCASSLGGDSYEQYFGPGTRLTVT.

The chain combines TRBV7-2 with TRBJ2-7; 11 bases fit TRBD2. Trimming at V came to 5 bases and at J to 5 bases, leaving 11 bases not matched to a gene. Germline CDR1 and CDR2: SGHTA and FQGNSA. The CDR3 contains 16 residues. As DNA, the CDR3 is TGTGCCAGCAGCCAAGACATTAGCGGGGGGGCCAACGAGCAGTACTTC. Translated: CASSQDISGGANEQYF.

This clone was recorded only once. The chain employs TRBV3-1 (or the pseudogene TRBV3-2) and TRBJ2-5; weak D call: TRBD2 (6 bases). The CDR3 is made up of 15 amino acids. The germline gives CDR1 LGHDT, CDR2 YNNKEL (reference sequence). With 1 base removed from V and 4 bases from J, the gap between germline ends came to 13 bases. CDR3 amino acids: CASSQGPGVVETQYF. The CDR3, as DNA: TGTGCCAGCAGCCAAGGGCCGGGAGTGGTAGAGACCCAGTACTTC.

The chain links TRBV4-1 to TRBJ2-7; 12 bases align to TRBD2. This CDR3 has 17 residues. With V trimmed by 0 bases and J by 7 bases, 10 bases remained unmatched. Germline V CDR1 and CDR2: MGHRA, YSYEKL. The CDR3 nucleotides are TGCGCCAGCAGCCAAGAGGCTAGCGGGGGGGACCTCTGGGAGCAGTACTTC. Translated: CASSQEASGGDLWEQYF.

This chain uses TRBV4-2 with TRBJ1-4; D remains ambiguous. V lost 0 bases to trimming and J lost 6 bases, with 11 bases between them. This CDR3 is built from 15 residues. The germline CDR1 and CDR2 sequences are LGHNA and YNFKEQ. Here the CDR3 reads CASSQDTESDEKLFF. The CDR3 DNA sequence: TGTGCCAGCAGCCAAGACACCGAATCGGATGAAAAACTGTTTTTT.

The chain couples TRBV13 to TRBJ2-7; D unresolved. This CDR3 has 13 residues. Germline loops: CDR1 PRHDT, CDR2 FYEKMQ (reference sequence). V was clipped by 6 bases and J by 2 bases, with 11 bases between them. The CDR3, as DNA: TGTGCCAGCAGAGCCCAGCCAACCTACGAGCAGTACTTC. This translates into CASRAQPTYEQYF.

The chain links TRBV9 to TRBJ2-5; no reliable D call. The CDR3 spans 15 residues. The V gene's germline CDR1 is SGDLS and CDR2 YYNGEE. V lost 2 bases and J 2 bases, leaving 13 bases between the germline ends. For the CDR3, the DNA is TGTGCCAGCAGCGTTCTGCCAGACGGACAAGAGACCCAGTACTTC. Translating it yields CASSVLPDGQETQYF.

The V call is TRBV10-3, the J call TRBJ2-1, with 8 bases fitting TRBD1. Germline CDR1 and CDR2: ENHRY and SYGVKD. This CDR3 has 16 residues. The V segment lost 10 bases and the J segment 4 bases; nucleotides outside the gene matches: 15. The CDR3 DNA reads as TGTGCCACCTTCCCTACCACAGGGGGACTTTACAATGAGCAGTTCTTC. This translates into CATFPTTGGLYNEQFF.

V is TRBV6-5 and J is TRBJ2-3; a possible D gene is TRBD2 (6 bases). The CDR3 has 14 amino acids. Germline lookup yields CDR1 MNHEY and CDR2 SVGAGI. The germline V and J ends were trimmed by 6 bases and 3 bases, with 13 bases remaining between them. For the CDR3, the DNA is TGTGCCAGCAGGCCGGGACTTCCTACAGATACGCAGTATTTT. Amino acids: CASRPGLPTDTQYF.

The gene calls are TRBV30 and TRBJ2-3; possibly TRBD2 for D (6 bases). V was shortened by 1 base and J by 4 bases, with 12 bases between the two germline ends. This CDR3 has 14 amino acids. CDR1 and CDR2 (germline): GTSNPN, SVGIG (reference sequence). CDR3 residues: CAWSGLVGADTQYF. CDR3 DNA: TGTGCCTGGAGTGGACTAGTGGGGGCAGATACGCAGTATTTT.

The chain recombines TRBV19 with TRBJ2-2; D not resolved. The CDR3 is 12 residues long. V lost 5 bases, J lost 7 bases, and 8 bases lay in between. Germline V gene data show CDR1 as LNHDA and CDR2 as SQIVND (reference sequence). CDR3: CASSVHDGELFF. The CDR3 coding sequence is TGTGCCAGTAGTGTTCATGACGGGGAGCTGTTTTTT.

This chain joins TRBV4-2 and TRBJ1-4; 12 positions match TRBD1. V shed 10 bases, J shed 8 bases, and the junction held 5 bases outside the gene matches. The germline V gene has CDR1 LGHNA and CDR2 YNFKEQ. This CDR3 has 13 residues. The CDR3 loop reads CATSGTGGEKLFF. In nucleotides, the CDR3 is TGTGCCACCTCCGGGACAGGGGGCGAAAAACTGTTTTTT.

The chain recombines TRBV10-3 with TRBJ2-2; the match to TRBD2 covers 14 bases. This CDR3 contains 15 residues. CDR1 is ENHRY, CDR2 SYGVKD, per germline. V was pared by 10 bases and J by 7 bases, with 8 bases of the junction left unmatched. CDR3 amino acids: CATWGTSGSGGELFF. CDR3 in DNA: TGTGCCACCTGGGGGACTAGCGGGAGCGGCGGGGAGCTGTTTTTT.